These 24 T cell receptor beta chains were all obtained from the same sample, sequenced in a study of blood T cell repertoires in COVID-19. The assay was immunoSEQ multiplex PCR, and TCRdb's table has in-frame clones only and misses some. The table shows about 150,000 clones, with around 84% occurring only once. Sequencing was done on a sample of PBMCs or T cells enriched from blood (not recorded which). These TCRs come from a woman aged 50 to 65 who had recovered from COVID-19.

The chain joins TRBV4-1 to TRBJ1-2; D is possibly TRBD1 (6 bases). Per germline, CDR1 MGHRA and CDR2 YSYEKL. Trimming removed 2 bases from V and 4 bases from J, with 14 bases in between. The CDR3 runs to 15 residues. CDR3 sequence reads: CASSQYSGEGYGYTF. DNA for the CDR3: TGCGCCAGCAGCCAATATTCAGGGGAAGGCTATGGCTACACCTTC.

The chain has TRBV19 and TRBJ1-3; maybe TRBD1 (5 bases). The CDR3 extends over 14 amino acids. Trimming took off 5 bases at V and 4 bases at J, with 12 bases between the two ends. CDR1 and CDR2 from the germline V gene are LNHDA and SQIVND (reference sequence). The CDR3 is CASSVQAAGNTIYF. The CDR3 DNA is TGTGCCAGTAGTGTACAGGCGGCCGGAAACACCATATATTTT.

This clone was picked up one time. The chain recombines TRBV19 with TRBJ1-5, with 8 bases identical to TRBD1. The CDR3 has 15 amino acids. J gave up 5 bases and V 7 bases, and 10 bases lay outside the gene matches. CDR1 and CDR2 from the germline V gene are LNHDA and SQIVND (reference sequence). CDR3 sequence reads: CASKATGDPYQPQHF. CDR3 nucleotides: TGTGCCAGTAAGGCGACAGGGGATCCCTATCAGCCCCAGCATTTT.

The chain recombines TRBV5-1 with TRBJ1-2, with D unresolved. This CDR3 spans 15 amino acids. V dropped 0 bases and J dropped 7 bases, with 16 bases sitting between them. Germline lookup yields CDR1 SGHRS and CDR2 YFSETQ. CDR3 sequence: CASSLDAKHHLGYTF. As DNA, the CDR3 is TGCGCCAGCAGCTTGGACGCCAAACACCATCTTGGCTACACCTTC.

The genes are TRBV5-4 and TRBJ1-1; D is unclear. The length of the CDR3 is 15 residues. The germline V gene encodes CDR1 SGHNT and CDR2 YYREEE (reference sequence). Trimming cost V 4 bases and J 4 bases, with 17 bases left between them. The CDR3 bases are TGTGCCAGCAGCGCCCAAGGGAGAAAAGGCACTGAAGCTTTCTTT. Translating it yields CASSAQGRKGTEAFF. The variable domain in full, with the rest retrieved from reference TRBV5-4 and TRBJ1-1, is ETGVTQSPTHLIKTRGQQVTLRCSSQSGHNTVSWYQQALGQGPQFIFQYYREEENGRGNFPPRFSGLQFPNYSSELNVNALELDDSALYLCASSAQGRKGTEAFFGQGTRLTVV.

The chain is built from TRBV14 and TRBJ1-1; D remains unclear. Trimming took 4 bases from V and 4 from J, leaving 22 bases between them. The CDR3 loop spans 17 amino acids. Germline-derived CDR1 and CDR2 are SGHDN and FVKESK. DNA for the CDR3: TGTGCCAGCAGCCTGTCGACTACTTCAAGGGAGAGCACTGAAGCTTTCTTT. It specifies CASSLSTTSRESTEAFF.

The chain links TRBV7-9 to TRBJ1-3; the match to TRBD1 covers 7 bases. This CDR3 is 15 amino acids long. Germline trimming cut 5 bases from V and 4 bases from J; bases unmatched to any gene: 8. Germline values: CDR1 SEHNR, CDR2 FQNEAQ (reference sequence). The DNA for the CDR3 is TGTGCCAGCAGCGACAGGGAGATGGGAGGAAACACCATATATTTT. This encodes CASSDREMGGNTIYF.

V and J are TRBV9 and TRBJ2-3; TRBD2 aligns across 9 bases. The CDR3 extends over 17 amino acids. V dropped 0 bases and J dropped 1; count of bases not matched to a gene: 6. Germline V CDR1 and CDR2: SGDLS, YYNGEE. The CDR3 DNA follows: TGTGCCAGCAGCGTAGAAGGCGGCGGGAGGGGCACAGATACGCAGTATTTT. Amino acid sequence: CASSVEGGGRGTDTQYF.

This chain uses TRBV4-1 with TRBJ2-5; 9 bases map to TRBD2. In germline, CDR1 is MGHRA, CDR2 YSYEKL. The CDR3 has 15 amino acids. V dropped 2 bases and J dropped 9; count of bases not matched to a gene: 10. In DNA form, the CDR3 reads TGCGCCAGCAGCCAATCACTAGCGGGTCGGGTGGCCCAGTACTTC. Translating gives CASSQSLAGRVAQYF.

The chain is built from TRBV3-1 (or the pseudogene TRBV3-2) and TRBJ2-4; 9 positions match TRBD1. Germline assignment: CDR1 LGHDT and CDR2 YNNKEL (reference sequence). Trimming took 3 bases from V and 8 from J; bases not matched to a gene: 8. The CDR3 spans 15 residues. CDR3 region: CASSHERTGVYIQYF. Here the CDR3 DNA reads TGTGCCAGCAGCCACGAAAGGACAGGGGTGTACATTCAGTACTTC.

The rearrangement links TRBV19 to TRBJ1-1; no firm D call. Germline assignment: CDR1 LNHDA and CDR2 SQIVND (reference sequence). The CDR3 length is 12 residues. V dropped 5 bases and J dropped 10 bases, with 14 bases sitting between them. The CDR3 bases are TGTGCCAGTAGTCCGCCGGGTATCGGAGCTTTCTTT. Its translation: CASSPPGIGAFF.

The rearrangement joins TRBV5-1 to TRBJ2-6; D might be TRBD1 (5 bases). CDR3 length equals 16 residues. Trimming pared 2 bases from V and 1 base from J, leaving 10 bases between. Per the germline V gene, CDR1 is SGHRS and CDR2 is YFSETQ. The DNA of the CDR3 is TGCGCCAGCAGCTTAGGGGAAATTTCTGGGGCCAACGTCCTGACTTTC. Translation: CASSLGEISGANVLTF.

The J gene is TRBJ1-5, the V gene TRBV6-5; D remains unclear. Trimming took 4 bases from V and 0 from J, leaving 13 bases between them. The CDR3 is 16 residues long. Germline-derived CDR1 and CDR2 are MNHEY and SVGAGI. As DNA, the CDR3 is TGTGCCAGCAGTTGGATGCCGCCGGGTAGCAATCAGCCCCAGCATTTT. This sequence encodes CASSWMPPGSNQPQHF.

The gene calls are TRBV7-9 and TRBJ1-1; 8 positions match TRBD1. Germline assignment: CDR1 SEHNR and CDR2 FQNEAQ (reference sequence). The V and J ends lost 5 bases and 4 bases, in that order; junction bases with no gene match: 3. The CDR3 consists of 13 residues. CDR3 DNA: TGTGCCAGCAGCCTAACAGGGGGCACTGAAGCTTTCTTT. Its protein is CASSLTGGTEAFF.

This chain links TRBV28 with TRBJ2-7; maybe TRBD2 (6 bases). Germline CDR1 is MDHEN and CDR2 is SYDVKM. Trimming shortened V by 8 bases and J by 4 bases, and 15 bases separated the two germline ends. The CDR3 extends over 13 amino acids. The CDR3 here is CASGGGPRYEQYF. CDR3 nucleotide sequence: TGTGCCAGCGGAGGAGGGCCTCGGTACGAGCAGTACTTC.

The chain recombines TRBV13 with TRBJ2-5, with a weak D call TRBD2 (5 bases). Germline-derived CDR1 and CDR2 are PRHDT and FYEKMQ (reference sequence). The V and J ends lost 2 bases and 3 bases respectively, with 10 bases between them. CDR3 length equals 14 residues. CDR3 protein: CASSLYGLKETQYF. The CDR3 DNA sequence: TGTGCCAGCAGCTTATACGGACTTAAAGAGACCCAGTACTTC.

This chain connects TRBV7-3 to TRBJ1-2; D possibly corresponds to TRBD1 (5 bases). V was cut by 4 bases and J by 7 bases, with 13 bases left in between. Per the germline V gene, CDR1 is SGHTA and CDR2 is FQGTGA. This CDR3 comprises 13 residues. The chain's CDR3 is CASSWGGTSGYTF. The CDR3 DNA reads TGTGCCAGCAGCTGGGGGGGAACGAGTGGCTACACCTTC.

The rearrangement joins TRBV5-1 to TRBJ2-7, with TRBD1 identical over 9 bases. CDR3 length equals 17 residues. Germline V gene data show CDR1 as SGHRS and CDR2 as YFSETQ. V lost 4 bases, J lost 0 bases, and 11 bases stayed unmatched. The CDR3 nucleotides are TGCGCCAGCAGCCCCGCGCCGCCGGGACAGGGCTCCTACGAGCAGTACTTC. Residues: CASSPAPPGQGSYEQYF.

V gene TRBV27 combines with J gene TRBJ2-3, with 7 bases identical to TRBD2. This CDR3 contains 15 residues. Per the germline V gene, CDR1 is MNHEY and CDR2 is SMNVEV (reference sequence). J lost 0 bases, V lost 5 bases, and 5 bases had no gene match. This CDR3 is CASSLASGSTDTQYF. The CDR3 DNA reads as TGTGCCAGCAGTCTCGCTAGCGGCAGCACAGATACGCAGTATTTT.

The rearrangement uses TRBV27 and TRBJ1-1; D unclear. The CDR3 runs to 15 residues. The germline V and J ends were trimmed by 5 bases and 0 bases, with 13 bases remaining between them. Looked up from germline, CDR1 is MNHEY and CDR2 is SMNVEV (reference sequence). The CDR3, as DNA: TGTGCCAGCAGTCCACGAGGGAACATGAACACTGAAGCTTTCTTT. It specifies CASSPRGNMNTEAFF.

The V call is TRBV29-1, the J call TRBJ2-5; TRBD1 agrees at 7 bases. The CDR3 consists of 15 residues. V dropped 5 bases and J dropped 7; count of bases not matched to a gene: 16. Germline V gene lookup returns CDR1 SQVTM and CDR2 ANQGSEA. DNA of the CDR3: TGCAGCGTTATCGGGTACAGGGGTCTAAGCGGGACCCAGTACTTC. Translation: CSVIGYRGLSGTQYF.

The gene calls are TRBV25-1 and TRBJ1-5; tentative D call: TRBD1 (5 bases). Germline V gene data show CDR1 as MGHDK and CDR2 as SYGVNS. The V gene lost 8 bases and the J gene lost 3 bases, with 14 bases spanning the gap. The CDR3 runs to 14 residues. CDR3 sequence reads: CASAGGKNNQPQHF. CDR3 nucleotide sequence: TGTGCCAGCGCGGGGGGAAAGAACAATCAGCCCCAGCATTTT.

The chain carries TRBV24-1 and TRBJ2-3; 11 bases match TRBD1. Germline lookup yields CDR1 KGHDR and CDR2 SFDVKD. V trimming: 3 bases; J trimming: 3 bases; junction bases outside the gene matches: 1. The length of the CDR3 is 15 residues. Here the CDR3 reads CATSDGTGGTDTQYF. As DNA, the CDR3 is TGTGCCACCAGTGATGGGACAGGGGGGACAGATACGCAGTATTTT.

The rearrangement uses TRBV7-2 and TRBJ1-1; maybe TRBD1 (6 bases). The V end lost 8 bases, the J end lost 2 bases, and 15 bases lay between the germline ends. The CDR3 contains 14 residues. Per germline, CDR1 SGHTA and CDR2 FQGNSA. This chain's CDR3 is CASLFGQLNTEAFF. The CDR3 DNA reads as TGTGCCAGCTTGTTTGGACAGCTTAACACTGAAGCTTTCTTT.